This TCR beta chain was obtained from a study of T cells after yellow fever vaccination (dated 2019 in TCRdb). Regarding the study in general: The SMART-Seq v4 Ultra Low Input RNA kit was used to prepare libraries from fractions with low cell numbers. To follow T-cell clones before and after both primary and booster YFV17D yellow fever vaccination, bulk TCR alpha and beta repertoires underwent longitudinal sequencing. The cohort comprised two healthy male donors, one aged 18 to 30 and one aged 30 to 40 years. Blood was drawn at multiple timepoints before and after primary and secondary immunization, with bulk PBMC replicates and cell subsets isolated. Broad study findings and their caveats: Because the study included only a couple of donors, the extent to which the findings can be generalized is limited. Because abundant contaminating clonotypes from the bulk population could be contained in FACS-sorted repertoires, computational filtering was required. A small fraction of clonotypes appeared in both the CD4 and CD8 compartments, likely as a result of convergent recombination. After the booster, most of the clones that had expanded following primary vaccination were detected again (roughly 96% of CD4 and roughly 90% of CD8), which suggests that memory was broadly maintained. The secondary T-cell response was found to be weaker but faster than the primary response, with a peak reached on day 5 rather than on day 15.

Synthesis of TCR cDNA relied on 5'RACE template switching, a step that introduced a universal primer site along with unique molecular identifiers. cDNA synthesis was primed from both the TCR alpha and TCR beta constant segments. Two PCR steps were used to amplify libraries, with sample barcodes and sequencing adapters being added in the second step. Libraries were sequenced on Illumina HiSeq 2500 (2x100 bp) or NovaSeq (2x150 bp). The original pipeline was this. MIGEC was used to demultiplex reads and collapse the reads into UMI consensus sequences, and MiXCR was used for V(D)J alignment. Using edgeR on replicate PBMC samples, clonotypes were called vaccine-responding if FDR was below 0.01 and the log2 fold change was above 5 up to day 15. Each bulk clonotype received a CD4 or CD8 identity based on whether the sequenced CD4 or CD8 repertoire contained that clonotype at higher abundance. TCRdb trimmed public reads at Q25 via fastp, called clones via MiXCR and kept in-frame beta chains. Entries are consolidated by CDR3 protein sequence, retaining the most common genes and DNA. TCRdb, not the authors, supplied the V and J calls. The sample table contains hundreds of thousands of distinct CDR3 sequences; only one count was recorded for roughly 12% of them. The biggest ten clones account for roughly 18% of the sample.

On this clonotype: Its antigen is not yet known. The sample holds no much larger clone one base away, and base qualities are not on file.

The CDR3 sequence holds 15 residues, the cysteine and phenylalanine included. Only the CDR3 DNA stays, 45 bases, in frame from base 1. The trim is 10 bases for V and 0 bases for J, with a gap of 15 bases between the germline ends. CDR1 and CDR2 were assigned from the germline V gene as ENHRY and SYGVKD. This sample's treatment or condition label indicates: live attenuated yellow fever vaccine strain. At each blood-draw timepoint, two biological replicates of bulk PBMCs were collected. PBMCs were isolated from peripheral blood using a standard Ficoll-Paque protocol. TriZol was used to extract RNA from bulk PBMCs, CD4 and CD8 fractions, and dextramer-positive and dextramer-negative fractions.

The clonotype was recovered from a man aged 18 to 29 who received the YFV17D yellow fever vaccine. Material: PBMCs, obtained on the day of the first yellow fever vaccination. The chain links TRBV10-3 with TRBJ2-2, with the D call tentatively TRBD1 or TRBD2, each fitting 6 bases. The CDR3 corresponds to CATAPRGPNTGELFF. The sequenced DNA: TGTGCCACCGCCCCCCGGGGGCCGAACACCGGGGAGCTGTTTTTT.